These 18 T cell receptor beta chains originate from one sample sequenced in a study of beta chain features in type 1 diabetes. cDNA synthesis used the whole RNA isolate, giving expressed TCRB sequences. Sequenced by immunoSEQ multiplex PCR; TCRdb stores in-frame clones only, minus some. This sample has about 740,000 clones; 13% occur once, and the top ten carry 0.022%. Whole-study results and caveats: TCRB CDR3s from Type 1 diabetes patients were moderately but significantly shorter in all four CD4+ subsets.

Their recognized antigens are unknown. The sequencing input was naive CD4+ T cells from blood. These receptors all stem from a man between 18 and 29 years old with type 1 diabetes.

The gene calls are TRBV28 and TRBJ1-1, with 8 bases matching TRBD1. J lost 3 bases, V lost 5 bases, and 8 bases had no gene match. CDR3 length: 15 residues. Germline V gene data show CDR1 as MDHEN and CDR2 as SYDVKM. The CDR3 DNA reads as TGTGCCAGCAGTGGACAGGGCTTTACGTACACTGAAGCTTTCTTT. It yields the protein CASSGQGFTYTEAFF. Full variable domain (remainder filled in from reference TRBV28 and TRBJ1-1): DVKVTQSSRYLVKRTGEKVFLECVQDMDHENMFWYRQDPGLGLRLIYFSYDVKMKEKGDIPEGYSVSREKKERFSLILESASTNQTSMYLCASSGQGFTYTEAFFGQGTRLTVV.

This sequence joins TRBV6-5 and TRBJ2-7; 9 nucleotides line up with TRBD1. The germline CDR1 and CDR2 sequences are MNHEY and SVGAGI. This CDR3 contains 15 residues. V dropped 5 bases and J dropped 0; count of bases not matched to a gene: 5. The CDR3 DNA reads TGTGCCAGCAGTCAGGGACAGGGAAGCTCCTACGAGCAGTACTTC. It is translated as CASSQGQGSSYEQYF.

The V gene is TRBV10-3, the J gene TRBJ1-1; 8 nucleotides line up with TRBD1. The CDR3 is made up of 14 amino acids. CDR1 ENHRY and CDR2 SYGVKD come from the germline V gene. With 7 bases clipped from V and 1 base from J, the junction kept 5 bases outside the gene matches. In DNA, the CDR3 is TGTGCCATCACTGGACAGGGAACGAACACTGAAGCTTTCTTT. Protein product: CAITGQGTNTEAFF.

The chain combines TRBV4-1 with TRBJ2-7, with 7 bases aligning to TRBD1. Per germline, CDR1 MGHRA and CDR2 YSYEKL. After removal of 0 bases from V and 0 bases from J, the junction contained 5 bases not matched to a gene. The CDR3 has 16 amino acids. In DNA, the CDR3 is TGCGCCAGCAGCCAAGATCGAGGGGGCTACTCCTACGAGCAGTACTTC. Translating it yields CASSQDRGGYSYEQYF.

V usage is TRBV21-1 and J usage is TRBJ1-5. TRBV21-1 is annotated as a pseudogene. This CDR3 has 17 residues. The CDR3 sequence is CASSKGSRNGGNQPQHF. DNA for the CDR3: TGTGCCAGCAGCAAAGGGAGCCGAAATGGTGGCAATCAGCCCCAGCATTTT.

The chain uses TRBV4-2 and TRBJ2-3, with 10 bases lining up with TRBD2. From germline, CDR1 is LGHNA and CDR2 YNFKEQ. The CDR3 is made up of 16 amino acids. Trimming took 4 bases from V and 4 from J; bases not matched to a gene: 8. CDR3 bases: TGTGCCAGCAGCCCGCGTGGAGCGGGGGGGCCAGATACGCAGTATTTT. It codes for CASSPRGAGGPDTQYF.

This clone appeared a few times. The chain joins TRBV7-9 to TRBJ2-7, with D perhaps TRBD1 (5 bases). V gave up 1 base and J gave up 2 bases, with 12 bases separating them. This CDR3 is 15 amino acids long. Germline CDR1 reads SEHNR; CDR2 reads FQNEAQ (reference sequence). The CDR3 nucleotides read TGTGCCAGCAGCTTAGGACAGCAGAAGGCCTACGAGCAGTACTTC. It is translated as CASSLGQQKAYEQYF.

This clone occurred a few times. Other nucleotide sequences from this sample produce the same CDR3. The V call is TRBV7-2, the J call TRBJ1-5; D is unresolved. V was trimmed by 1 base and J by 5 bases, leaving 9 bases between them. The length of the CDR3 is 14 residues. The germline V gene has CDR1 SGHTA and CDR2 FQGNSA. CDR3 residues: CASSLVGVDQPQHF. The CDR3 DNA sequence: TGTGCCAGCAGCTTAGTTGGGGTAGATCAGCCCCAGCATTTT.

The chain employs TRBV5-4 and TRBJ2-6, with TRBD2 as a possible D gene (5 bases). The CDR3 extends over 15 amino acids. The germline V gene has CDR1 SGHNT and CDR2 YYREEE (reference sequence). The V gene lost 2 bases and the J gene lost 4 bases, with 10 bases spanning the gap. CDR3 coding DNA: TGTGCCAGCAGCTTTGGTGCGGGCGGGGCCAACGTCCTGACTTTC. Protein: CASSFGAGGANVLTF.

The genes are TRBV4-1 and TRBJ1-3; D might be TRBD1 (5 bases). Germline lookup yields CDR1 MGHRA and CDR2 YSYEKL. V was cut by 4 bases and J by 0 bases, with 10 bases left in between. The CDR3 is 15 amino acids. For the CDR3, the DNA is TGCGCCAGCAGCCCGTCAGGGCTCTCTGGAAACACCATATATTTT. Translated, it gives CASSPSGLSGNTIYF.

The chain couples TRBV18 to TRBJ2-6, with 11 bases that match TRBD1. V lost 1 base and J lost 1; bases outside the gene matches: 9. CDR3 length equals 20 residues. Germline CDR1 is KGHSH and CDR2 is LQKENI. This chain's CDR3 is CASSPQGQGAHRSGANVLTF. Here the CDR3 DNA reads TGTGCCAGCTCACCACAAGGACAGGGGGCCCACAGATCTGGGGCCAACGTCCTGACTTTC.

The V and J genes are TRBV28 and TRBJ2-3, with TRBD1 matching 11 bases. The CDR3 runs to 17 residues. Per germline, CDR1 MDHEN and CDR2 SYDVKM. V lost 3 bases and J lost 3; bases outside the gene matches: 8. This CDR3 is CASSFPWTGGATDTQYF. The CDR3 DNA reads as TGTGCCAGCAGTTTCCCCTGGACAGGGGGCGCGACAGATACGCAGTATTTT. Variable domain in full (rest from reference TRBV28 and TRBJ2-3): DVKVTQSSRYLVKRTGEKVFLECVQDMDHENMFWYRQDPGLGLRLIYFSYDVKMKEKGDIPEGYSVSREKKERFSLILESASTNQTSMYLCASSFPWTGGATDTQYFGPGTRLTVL.

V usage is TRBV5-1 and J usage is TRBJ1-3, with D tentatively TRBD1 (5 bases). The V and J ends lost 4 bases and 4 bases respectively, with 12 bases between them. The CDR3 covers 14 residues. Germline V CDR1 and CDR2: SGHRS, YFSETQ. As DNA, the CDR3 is TGCGCCAGCAGCCTCGGGACCCAGGGAAACACCATATATTTT. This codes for CASSLGTQGNTIYF.

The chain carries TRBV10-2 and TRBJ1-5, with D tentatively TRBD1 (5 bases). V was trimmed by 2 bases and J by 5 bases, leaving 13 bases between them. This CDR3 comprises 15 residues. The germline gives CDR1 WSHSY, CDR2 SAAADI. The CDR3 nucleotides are TGCGCCAGCAGTGAGGACGGCAGGGATGATCAGCCCCAGCATTTT. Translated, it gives CASSEDGRDDQPQHF.

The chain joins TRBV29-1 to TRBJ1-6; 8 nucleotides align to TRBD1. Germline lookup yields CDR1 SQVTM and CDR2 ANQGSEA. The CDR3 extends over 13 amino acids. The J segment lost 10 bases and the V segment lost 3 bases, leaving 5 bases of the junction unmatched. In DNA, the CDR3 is TGCAGCGTTGAGGGCAGGGGGCGATCACCCCTCCACTTT. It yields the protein CSVEGRGRSPLHF.

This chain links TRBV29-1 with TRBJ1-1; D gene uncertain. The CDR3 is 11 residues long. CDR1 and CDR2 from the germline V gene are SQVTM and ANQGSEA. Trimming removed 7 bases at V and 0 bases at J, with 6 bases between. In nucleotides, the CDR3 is TGCAGCGGACACTTGAACACTGAAGCTTTCTTT. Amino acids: CSGHLNTEAFF.

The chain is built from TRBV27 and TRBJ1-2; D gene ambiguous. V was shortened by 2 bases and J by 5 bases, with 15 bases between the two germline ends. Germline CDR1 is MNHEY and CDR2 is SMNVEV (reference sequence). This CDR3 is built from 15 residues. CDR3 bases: TGTGCCAGCAGTTTACCCGGCACAGACTATTATGGCTACACCTTC. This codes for CASSLPGTDYYGYTF.

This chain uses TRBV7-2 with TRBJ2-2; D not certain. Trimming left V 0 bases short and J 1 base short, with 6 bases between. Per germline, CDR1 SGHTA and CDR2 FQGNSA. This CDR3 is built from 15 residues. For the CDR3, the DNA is TGTGCCAGCAGCTTAGCCTCCAGGAACACCGGGGAGCTGTTTTTT. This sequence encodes CASSLASRNTGELFF.